Below, 32 T cell receptor beta chains from the same sample are listed, as sequenced in a study of graft-versus-host responses after intestinal transplantation (dated by TCRdb to the early 2020s). No antigen has been identified for these receptors. The library was generated by the immunoSEQ multiplex PCR assay. TCRdb re-hosts the immuneACCESS table, in-frame sequences only. Its copies lack some clones; in the studies checked, an unresolved V gene accounts for under half of them, and the cause for the rest is not known. Within this sample are about 90,000 clones, with approximately 90% of them counted one time only. The ten largest account for approximately 0.28% of the sample. According to the study, the label for this sample's time point signals: cells obtained before transplantation from donor or recipient. The sequenced sample was unstimulated CD4+ T cells sorted from spleen or lymph node cells, obtained before transplant. All receptors derive from a human donor who was the organ donor for an intestinal transplant.

Note on this clone: Other DNA sequences within the sample encode an identical CDR3. This chain joins TRBV6-5 and TRBJ2-1; D is uncertain. The CDR3 runs 14 residues. Germline assignment: CDR1 MNHEY and CDR2 SVGAGI. Trimming took off 1 base at V and 0 bases at J, with 4 bases between the two ends. The CDR3 spells CASSYLASYNEQFF. The CDR3 bases are TGTGCCAGCAGTTACTTAGCCTCCTACAATGAGCAGTTCTTC.

The chain combines TRBV7-3 with TRBJ2-3; 8 bases are a match to TRBD1. This CDR3 is 15 amino acids long. The V and J ends lost 2 bases and 5 bases, in that order; junction bases with no gene match: 6. Per germline, CDR1 SGHTA and CDR2 FQGTGA. Written as DNA, the CDR3 is TGTGCCAGCAGCTTAGGACAGGGTATAATAGATACGCAGTATTTT. This sequence encodes CASSLGQGIIDTQYF.

The chain recombines TRBV5-4 with TRBJ2-3; TRBD2 agrees at 13 bases. The CDR3 length is 18 residues. Germline V CDR1 and CDR2: SGHNT, YYREEE (reference sequence). V was clipped by 3 bases and J by 3 bases; unmatched bases: 10. Here the CDR3 reads CASSSPGTSGTSTDTQYF. The CDR3, as DNA: TGTGCCAGCAGCTCACCCGGGACTAGCGGGACTTCGACAGATACGCAGTATTTT. Based on the CDR3 plus reference TRBV5-4 and TRBJ2-3, the full variable domain is ETGVTQSPTHLIKTRGQQVTLRCSSQSGHNTVSWYQQALGQGPQFIFQYYREEENGRGNFPPRFSGLQFPNYSSELNVNALELDDSALYLCASSSPGTSGTSTDTQYFGPGTRLTVL.

The chain couples TRBV28 to TRBJ1-1; TRBD1 matches at 9 bases. CDR3 length: 15 residues. Trimming took 4 bases from V and 1 from J; bases not matched to a gene: 4. Per germline, CDR1 MDHEN and CDR2 SYDVKM. CDR3 loop: CASSSPGQGNTEAFF. The CDR3 coding sequence is TGTGCCAGCAGTTCACCGGGACAGGGGAACACTGAAGCTTTCTTT.

J is TRBJ1-1 and V is TRBV6-6, with TRBD1 as a possible D gene (6 bases). The V gene lost 10 bases and the J gene lost 2 bases, with 17 bases spanning the gap. This CDR3 comprises 14 residues. Germline V gene data show CDR1 as MNHNY and CDR2 as SVGAGI (reference sequence). The CDR3 bases are TGTGCCACCGGGGAGAACAGGGCAAACACTGAAGCTTTCTTT. Translating it yields CATGENRANTEAFF.

This chain links TRBV9 with TRBJ1-4; TRBD1 matches 7 bases. The CDR3 runs to 16 residues. The junction had 12 bases not matched to a gene; V was cut back by 2 bases and J by 8 bases. Per the germline V gene, CDR1 is SGDLS and CDR2 is YYNGEE. The CDR3, as DNA: TGTGCCAGCAGCGTCTCTCCGGACAGGCGGAACGAAAAACTGTTTTTT. It yields the protein CASSVSPDRRNEKLFF.

In this sample, this clone turned up once. This chain uses TRBV5-1 with TRBJ1-3, with D uncertain. CDR1 is SGHRS and CDR2 is YFSETQ in the germline V gene. Trimming pared 4 bases from V and 6 bases from J, leaving 14 bases between. This CDR3 spans 14 amino acids. The CDR3 is CASSPAITSNTIYF. The CDR3 coding sequence is TGCGCCAGCAGCCCAGCGATAACCTCAAACACCATATATTTT.

This chain links TRBV9 with TRBJ2-1, with D unresolved. CDR3 length equals 15 residues. The germline gives CDR1 SGDLS, CDR2 YYNGEE. Deletions cut 0 bases from V and 4 bases from J, with 11 bases between. The CDR3 loop is CASSVGQFIYNEQFF. The CDR3 DNA reads TGTGCCAGCAGCGTAGGGCAGTTTATATACAATGAGCAGTTCTTC.

V is TRBV6-1 and J is TRBJ2-7, with D perhaps TRBD1 (5 bases). Per the germline V gene, CDR1 is MNHNS and CDR2 is SASEGT. V shed 2 bases and J shed 1 base, with 15 bases lying between them. The CDR3 length is 16 residues. The CDR3 protein is CASSERGSAQSYEQYF. DNA of the CDR3: TGTGCCAGCAGTGAAAGGGGCAGCGCCCAATCCTACGAGCAGTACTTC.

The chain has TRBV5-1 and TRBJ1-4; no firm D call. The CDR3 is 14 amino acids. Trimming cost V 0 bases and J 6 bases, with 9 bases left between them. Looked up from germline, CDR1 is SGHRS and CDR2 is YFSETQ. CDR3 amino acids: CASSLGSTDEKLFF. The CDR3 coding sequence is TGCGCCAGCAGCTTGGGTAGCACGGATGAAAAACTGTTTTTT.

V gene TRBV6-1 combines with J gene TRBJ2-7; 9 nucleotides align to TRBD1. Germline CDR1 MNHNS, CDR2 SASEGT. V shed 4 bases and J 2 bases; nucleotides not matched to a gene: 9. The CDR3 contains 16 residues. CDR3: CASSVKSGTGPYEQYF. CDR3 DNA: TGTGCCAGCAGTGTCAAGTCTGGGACAGGGCCCTACGAGCAGTACTTC.

In this sample, this clone turned up once. This rearrangement joins TRBV4-1 to TRBJ2-5; 8 positions match TRBD1. The CDR3 extends over 19 amino acids. Germline assignment: CDR1 MGHRA and CDR2 YSYEKL. Trimming at V came to 1 base and at J to 0 bases, leaving 13 bases not matched to a gene. The CDR3 coding sequence is TGCGCCAGCAGCCAAGGTTTGCTCCTCAAGGACAGGGACCAAGAGACCCAGTACTTC. Its translation: CASSQGLLLKDRDQETQYF.

The chain recombines TRBV28 with TRBJ1-2; perhaps TRBD1 as D (5 bases). CDR1 is MDHEN and CDR2 is SYDVKM in the germline V gene. With 6 bases removed from V and 4 bases from J, the gap between germline ends came to 15 bases. The CDR3 totals 14 residues. The CDR3 nucleotides read TGTGCCAGCAGCCCACGGGGGAGAACCTATGGCTACACCTTC. It yields the protein CASSPRGRTYGYTF.

The chain uses TRBV7-3 and TRBJ1-1; maybe TRBD1 (5 bases). Looked up from germline, CDR1 is SGHTA and CDR2 is FQGTGA. The CDR3 consists of 14 residues. With 1 base removed from V and 5 bases from J, the gap between germline ends came to 11 bases. The CDR3 is CASSLMARGTEAFF. Here the CDR3 DNA reads TGTGCCAGCAGCTTAATGGCCCGGGGGACTGAAGCTTTCTTT.

This chain connects TRBV6-5 to TRBJ2-2, with D possibly being TRBD1 (5 bases). V lost 6 bases and J 1 base, leaving 9 bases between the germline ends. Germline V lookup: CDR1 MNHEY, CDR2 SVGAGI. The CDR3 covers 14 residues. CDR3 sequence reads: CASSRTGNTGELFF. In DNA, the CDR3 is TGTGCCAGCAGCCGCACAGGGAACACCGGGGAGCTGTTTTTT.

The chain has TRBV6-5 and TRBJ2-7; D may be TRBD1 (5 bases). V lost 2 bases to trimming and J lost 2 bases, with 16 bases between them. The CDR3 consists of 16 residues. Germline assignment: CDR1 MNHEY and CDR2 SVGAGI. The CDR3 reads CASSYRSSQDAYEQYF. The CDR3 region has the DNA TGTGCCAGCAGTTACCGGTCTTCACAGGACGCCTACGAGCAGTACTTC.

This chain uses TRBV4-1 with TRBJ2-5; 7 bases align to TRBD2. Trimming at V came to 6 bases and at J to 4 bases, leaving 11 bases not matched to a gene. Germline-derived CDR1 and CDR2 are MGHRA and YSYEKL. This CDR3 comprises 15 residues. CDR3 DNA: TGCGCCAGCAGGGGTTGGGCACGCGGGAGAGAGACCCAGTACTTC. Protein product: CASRGWARGRETQYF.

V gene TRBV6-1 combines with J gene TRBJ2-7, with a tentative D call TRBD1 (5 bases). Between the trimmed V and J ends, which lost 2 bases and 4 bases, there was a span of 12 bases. Germline V gene data show CDR1 as MNHNS and CDR2 as SASEGT. This CDR3 comprises 14 residues. The CDR3 DNA is TGTGCCAGCAGTGAAAGGGGTCGTTCTTACGAGCAGTACTTC. Its protein is CASSERGRSYEQYF.

V usage is TRBV7-2 and J usage is TRBJ2-3; 8 nucleotides align to TRBD2. Unmatched junction bases numbered 3, after V lost 0 bases and J lost 1 base. The CDR3 runs 16 residues. Germline V CDR1 and CDR2: SGHTA, FQGNSA. In nucleotides, the CDR3 is TGTGCCAGCAGCTTAGCCGTAGCGGGGCGCACAGATACGCAGTATTTT. Encoded protein: CASSLAVAGRTDTQYF.

The V gene is TRBV2, the J gene TRBJ2-3; D is perhaps TRBD1 (6 bases). This CDR3 is 12 amino acids long. Trimming took 7 bases from V and 8 from J, leaving 13 bases between them. The germline gives CDR1 SNHLY, CDR2 FYNNEI. CDR3 DNA sequence: TGTGCCAGCAACAGGGAGTTGGGTACGCAGTATTTT. It yields the protein CASNRELGTQYF.

The chain employs TRBV15 and TRBJ2-3, with TRBD2 matching over 14 bases. The CDR3 is made up of 18 amino acids. V trimming: 3 bases; J trimming: 6 bases; junction bases outside the gene matches: 11. Germline V lookup: CDR1 LNHNV, CDR2 YYDKDF (reference sequence). As DNA, the CDR3 is TGTGCCACCAGCAGCCGCATTGGACTAGCGGGAGGCCGCGATACGCAGTATTTT. It is translated as CATSSRIGLAGGRDTQYF.

This clone is a singleton in its sample. The rearrangement uses TRBV27 and TRBJ1-5; D is undetermined. CDR1 and CDR2 from the germline V gene are MNHEY and SMNVEV (reference sequence). Trimming stripped 3 bases from V and 4 bases from J, with 10 bases between. The CDR3 consists of 14 residues. The CDR3 loop is CASSFYRDNQPQHF. The DNA for the CDR3 is TGTGCCAGCAGTTTTTACCGGGATAATCAGCCCCAGCATTTT.

The chain couples TRBV15 to TRBJ2-1, with D possibly TRBD2 on 7 matching bases. Germline assignment: CDR1 LNHNV and CDR2 YYDKDF (reference sequence). V lost 0 bases and J lost 0, with 12 bases in between. The CDR3 runs 17 residues. CDR3 coding DNA: TGTGCCACCAGCAGAGATGCGGGGGCGAGCTCCTACAATGAGCAGTTCTTC. Translated, it gives CATSRDAGASSYNEQFF.

The chain recombines TRBV27 with TRBJ2-3; TRBD2 matches at 8 bases. The CDR3 runs 15 residues. The V gene's germline CDR1 is MNHEY and CDR2 SMNVEV (reference sequence). V gave up 5 bases and J gave up 2 bases; unmatched junction bases: 6. CDR3 bases: TGTGCCAGCAGTAGAGCGGGAGCGACCACAGATACGCAGTATTTT. Its translation is CASSRAGATTDTQYF.

This clone is a singleton in its sample. V usage is TRBV4-3 and J usage is TRBJ2-1; D perhaps matches TRBD2 (6 bases). The CDR3 covers 16 residues. With 2 bases removed from V and 5 bases from J, the gap between germline ends came to 16 bases. Germline V gene data show CDR1 as LGHNA and CDR2 as YSLEER. The CDR3 region has the DNA TGCGCCAGCAGCCAATTGAAGACTAGTGGGGACAATGAGCAGTTCTTC. Protein: CASSQLKTSGDNEQFF.

Remarks on this clone: Compared with germline, one end of the junction differs, possibly owing to a read error. J is TRBJ2-3 and V is TRBV6-5, with a tentative D call TRBD2 (6 bases). This CDR3 region has 14 residues. In germline, CDR1 is MNHEY, CDR2 SVGAGI. DNA of the CDR3: TGTGCCAGCAGCCGAGGGCGCGGGATAGATAGGCAGTATTTT. Residues: CASSRGRGIDRQYF.

This clone was counted once. The chain uses TRBV18 and TRBJ2-7; D is perhaps TRBD1 (6 bases). Germline V gives CDR1 KGHSH, CDR2 LQKENI. With 4 bases removed from V and 0 bases from J, the gap between germline ends came to 10 bases. This CDR3 spans 14 amino acids. The CDR3, as DNA: TGTGCCAGCTCACTACAGGGTAGCTCCTACGAGCAGTACTTC. Translating it yields CASSLQGSSYEQYF.

This clone appeared a single time. The rearrangement uses TRBV5-1 and TRBJ2-2; D gene ambiguous. The CDR3 is 16 residues long. Germline CDR1 reads SGHRS; CDR2 reads YFSETQ. Trimming left V 2 bases short and J 1 base short, with 12 bases between. CDR3 in amino acids: CASSFLTAGNTGELFF. The DNA for the CDR3 is TGCGCCAGCAGCTTCCTCACGGCAGGGAACACCGGGGAGCTGTTTTTT.

This clone was detected once. This chain connects TRBV18 to TRBJ2-3; D may be TRBD2 (5 bases). This CDR3 is built from 13 residues. V gave up 4 bases and J gave up 4 bases, with 9 bases separating them. Germline V CDR1 and CDR2: KGHSH, LQKENI. CDR3 DNA: TGTGCCAGCTCACTCGGGGTCCCAGATACGCAGTATTTT. As protein: CASSLGVPDTQYF.

The chain uses TRBV7-9 and TRBJ1-1, with 7 bases fitting TRBD1. V lost 5 bases to trimming and J lost 11 bases; unmatched junction nucleotides: 8. The CDR3 is 12 amino acids. Germline lookup yields CDR1 SEHNR and CDR2 FQNEAQ (reference sequence). CDR3 bases: TGTGCCAGCAGCCCCGACAGGGTGGCTGCTTTCTTT. It translates to CASSPDRVAAFF.

V gene TRBV28 combines with J gene TRBJ1-3; tentative D call: TRBD1 (6 bases). The CDR3 consists of 14 residues. Deletions cut 9 bases from V and 2 bases from J, with 14 bases between. Germline CDR1 is MDHEN and CDR2 is SYDVKM. CDR3: CASLQGLAGNTIYF. The CDR3 bases are TGTGCCAGTCTTCAGGGGCTTGCTGGAAACACCATATATTTT.

This clone was seen only a few times. The V and J genes are TRBV5-6 and TRBJ1-2, with D possibly being TRBD1 (6 bases). The V and J ends lost 2 bases and 4 bases respectively, with 12 bases between them. The CDR3 loop spans 14 amino acids. The V gene's germline CDR1 is SGHDT and CDR2 YYEEEE. As DNA, the CDR3 is TGTGCCAGCAGCTTACAGGGCCCATCCTATGGCTACACCTTC. The encoded protein is CASSLQGPSYGYTF.